This paragraph reports one T cell receptor beta chain. Its target is not known. Method: immunoSEQ multiplex PCR; TCRdb's copy keeps in-frame clones and lacks some. Here the sample spans under 35,000 clones, around 87% being singletons. The data are from a study of T cells in narcolepsy. The wider study: Patients with NT1 or NT2 and healthy control donors were enrolled. Points from the study as a whole: Some memory CD4+ repertoires had no autoreactive clone sequences. Healthy controls reportedly lacked the autoreactive clonotypes serially found in patients' blood. Autoreactive HCRT-specific and TRIB2-specific clonotypes were marked in same-patient CSF-versus-blood CD4+ comparisons.

Germline values: CDR1 LNHDA, CDR2 SQIVND (reference sequence). The CDR3 sequence is 16 residues long. Trimming shortened V by 7 bases and J by 0 bases, and 18 bases separated the two germline ends. The receptor was derived from a human donor in good health. This rearrangement joins TRBV19 to TRBJ1-2; D is unclear. The specimen sequenced was memory (CD45RA-) CD4+ T cells from blood. CDR3 in DNA: TGTGCCAGTACCAGATCACCCCGGATCGCTAACTATGGCTACACCTTC. It codes for CASTRSPRIANYGYTF.